The 16 T cell receptor beta chains listed next were all sequenced from one sample in a study of T cell responses to AZD1222 COVID-19 vaccine. Assay used: immunoSEQ multiplex PCR; TCRdb lists only in-frame clones, some missing. The data show around 120,000 clones, around 93% seen once. The specimen was peripheral blood, collected on day 0 of AZD1222 vaccination. The receptors derive from an adult in good health.

The chain uses TRBV9 and TRBJ1-5; maybe TRBD1 (5 bases). The CDR3 extends over 14 amino acids. Germline assignment: CDR1 SGDLS and CDR2 YYNGEE. With 4 bases removed from V and 6 bases from J, the gap between germline ends came to 14 bases. The CDR3 spells CASSPTTAGQPQHF. CDR3 DNA sequence: TGTGCCAGCAGCCCGACGACAGCCGGTCAGCCCCAGCATTTT.

V and J are TRBV5-6 and TRBJ2-3; 11 bases agree with TRBD2. The germline V gene has CDR1 SGHDT and CDR2 YYEEEE. V shed 5 bases, J shed 0 bases, and the junction held 5 bases outside the gene matches. This CDR3 spans 16 amino acids. Here the CDR3 reads CASSLTSGASTDTQYF. As DNA, the CDR3 is TGTGCCAGCAGTCTGACTAGCGGGGCAAGCACAGATACGCAGTATTTT.

This chain connects TRBV6-5 to TRBJ2-1; D gene unclear. Trimming left V 2 bases short and J 3 bases short, with 11 bases between. Germline V gives CDR1 MNHEY, CDR2 SVGAGI. The CDR3 contains 15 residues. The CDR3 sequence is CASSYERPSYNEQFF. CDR3 sequence (DNA): TGTGCCAGCAGTTACGAAAGACCGAGCTACAATGAGCAGTTCTTC.

The genes are TRBV2 and TRBJ1-1; D is possibly TRBD1 (5 bases). The germline CDR1 and CDR2 sequences are SNHLY and FYNNEI. This CDR3 has 18 residues. The V gene lost 5 bases and the J gene lost 0 bases, with 22 bases spanning the gap. CDR3 residues: CASSKSSPQGVLNTEAFF. The DNA of the CDR3 is TGTGCCAGCAGTAAAAGCTCCCCCCAAGGGGTTCTGAACACTGAAGCTTTCTTT.

This chain links TRBV5-1 with TRBJ2-2, with D perhaps being TRBD1 or TRBD2 (6 bases each). Germline V gene data show CDR1 as SGHRS and CDR2 as YFSETQ. CDR3 length equals 17 residues. V was trimmed by 2 bases and J by 2 bases, leaving 16 bases between them. The CDR3: CASSFPRGESNTGELFF. CDR3 sequence (DNA): TGCGCCAGCAGCTTTCCGAGGGGGGAATCAAACACCGGGGAGCTGTTTTTT.

V and J are TRBV5-1 and TRBJ1-2, with no clear D. V lost 0 bases and J lost 4, with 7 bases in between. The CDR3 is 13 amino acids. Germline V lookup: CDR1 SGHRS, CDR2 YFSETQ. CDR3 sequence: CASSLAASYGYTF. CDR3 DNA sequence: TGCGCCAGCAGCTTGGCAGCTTCCTATGGCTACACCTTC. The full variable domain, with the rest looked up from reference TRBV5-1 and TRBJ1-2, is KAGVTQTPRYLIKTRGQQVTLSCSPISGHRSVSWYQQTPGQGLQFLFEYFSETQRNKGNFPGRFSGRQFSNSRSEMNVSTLELGDSALYLCASSLAASYGYTFGSGTRLTVV.

The rearrangement joins TRBV6-5 to TRBJ1-1, with no clear D. Trimming took off 7 bases at V and 5 bases at J, with 11 bases between the two ends. CDR1 and CDR2 from the germline V gene are MNHEY and SVGAGI. CDR3 length equals 12 residues. CDR3 amino acids: CASILGVTEAFF. For the CDR3, the DNA is TGTGCCAGCATACTCGGGGTAACTGAAGCTTTCTTT.

The V and J genes are TRBV5-6 and TRBJ2-7; D is tentatively TRBD1 or TRBD2 (6 bases each). Trimming shortened V by 7 bases and J by 4 bases, and 21 bases separated the two germline ends. Germline V lookup: CDR1 SGHDT, CDR2 YYEEEE. CDR3 size: 15 residues. The CDR3 region is CASRPRGAIGYEQYF. The CDR3 DNA reads TGTGCCAGCCGTCCAAGGGGGGCAATAGGGTACGAGCAGTACTTC. The full variable domain, in which reference TRBV5-6 and TRBJ2-7 provide the parts outside the CDR3, is DAGVTQSPTHLIKTRGQQVTLRCSPKSGHDTVSWYQQALGQGPQFIFQYYEEEERQRGNFPDRFSGHQFPNYSSELNVNALLLGDSALYLCASRPRGAIGYEQYFGPGTRLTVT.

The J gene is TRBJ1-5, the V gene TRBV2; maybe TRBD1 (5 bases). V gave up 2 bases and J gave up 6 bases, with 11 bases separating them. The germline V gene encodes CDR1 SNHLY and CDR2 FYNNEI. The CDR3 extends over 14 amino acids. Here the CDR3 reads CASSEQGGRQPQHF. The CDR3 DNA follows: TGTGCCAGCAGTGAACAGGGTGGTCGTCAGCCCCAGCATTTT. The full variable domain, in which reference TRBV2 and TRBJ1-5 provide the parts outside the CDR3, is EPEVTQTPSHQVTQMGQEVILRCVPISNHLYFYWYRQILGQKVEFLVSFYNNEISEKSEIFDDQFSVERPDGSNFTLKIRSTKLEDSAMYFCASSEQGGRQPQHFGDGTRLSIL.

J is TRBJ1-6 and V is TRBV6-5; D uncertain. The V gene's germline CDR1 is MNHEY and CDR2 SVGAGI. V lost 0 bases and J lost 3, with 9 bases in between. CDR3 size: 16 residues. This CDR3 is CASSYSSSYYNSPLHF. In DNA form, the CDR3 reads TGTGCCAGCAGTTACTCGAGCAGCTACTATAATTCACCCCTCCACTTT.

V usage is TRBV23-1 and J usage is TRBJ2-7; 7 bases are shared with TRBD1. TRBV23-1 is identified as an open reading frame with a role that is uncertain. J gave up 3 bases and V 2 bases, and 13 bases lay outside the gene matches. CDR3 length: 17 amino acids. CDR3 protein: CASSQISPWTGDYEQYF. The CDR3 DNA sequence: TGCGCCAGCAGTCAAATCTCCCCTTGGACAGGAGACTACGAGCAGTACTTC.

This rearrangement joins TRBV4-1 to TRBJ2-7; TRBD2 is a possible D gene (5 bases). Germline CDR1 and CDR2: MGHRA and YSYEKL. CDR3 size: 15 residues. The V end was cut by 4 bases, the J end by 2 bases, with 15 bases between. In DNA, the CDR3 is TGCGCCAGCAGCCCCATCGGCGGGTTAACCTACGAGCAGTACTTC. Protein product: CASSPIGGLTYEQYF.

V and J are TRBV15 and TRBJ2-1, with a possible D match to TRBD2 (6 bases). V was trimmed by 0 bases and J by 0 bases, leaving 9 bases between them. The CDR3 is 16 residues long. CDR1 is LNHNV and CDR2 is YYDKDF in the germline V gene (reference sequence). CDR3 amino acids: CATSRDWRGSYNEQFF. CDR3 bases: TGTGCCACCAGCAGAGATTGGCGGGGCTCCTACAATGAGCAGTTCTTC.

The chain uses TRBV4-1 and TRBJ2-1; 8 bases align to TRBD1. Germline CDR1 is MGHRA and CDR2 is YSYEKL. CDR3 length: 17 amino acids. Germline trimming cut 3 bases from V and 0 bases from J; bases unmatched to any gene: 7. CDR3 in DNA: TGCGCCAGCAGCCAGGTGGGACAGGTGAACTCCTACAATGAGCAGTTCTTC. It encodes CASSQVGQVNSYNEQFF.

The chain links TRBV6-5 to TRBJ2-2, with 9 bases fitting TRBD1. Germline V lookup: CDR1 MNHEY, CDR2 SVGAGI. The CDR3 covers 15 residues. The V gene end was trimmed by 6 bases and the J gene end by 4 bases; junction bases not matched to a gene: 6. CDR3 protein: CASRPQGALTGELFF. Here the CDR3 DNA reads TGTGCCAGCAGGCCACAGGGGGCCCTCACCGGGGAGCTGTTTTTT.

The J gene is TRBJ1-5, the V gene TRBV24-1; 9 bases align to TRBD1. The germline V gene encodes CDR1 KGHDR and CDR2 SFDVKD. The CDR3 has 15 amino acids. Losses at the gene ends were 4 bases for V and 3 bases for J; bases not matched to a gene: 3. The DNA for the CDR3 is TGTGCCACCAGTGACGGGACAGGGTACAATCAGCCCCAGCATTTT. Its translation: CATSDGTGYNQPQHF.